The 23 T cell receptor beta chains below come from one sample, sequenced in a study of lymphopenia after photon versus proton radiotherapy (dated by TCRdb to between 2017 and 2020). The library was produced with the immunoSEQ multiplex PCR assay. This is the immuneACCESS table as TCRdb keeps it, with only in-frame sequences that have V and J called. A part of the clones is gone; compared with another copy, unresolved V genes explain less than half, and the rest is unexplained. This sample lists 150,000 or so clones; approximately 91% were detected once. Around 4.7% of the sample is in the top ten clones. The sample was peripheral blood, taken from a patient treated with photon-based radiotherapy. The receptors were sampled from a man over 45 with gastric cancer.

The table lists this clone with a count of one. V and J are TRBV11-1 and TRBJ2-3; D is perhaps TRBD1 or TRBD2 (5 bases each). The germline V gene has CDR1 SGHAT and CDR2 FQDESV (reference sequence). V lost 5 bases and J lost 4, with 19 bases in between. The CDR3 contains 16 residues. The CDR3 nucleotides are TGTGCCAGCAGCCGTACCGGGACCGTCGTAGCAGATACGCAGTATTTT. It codes for CASSRTGTVVADTQYF.

V and J are TRBV28 and TRBJ2-7; no clear D. Trimming removed 3 bases from V and 0 bases from J, with 12 bases in between. Germline V gene sequence: CDR1 MDHEN, CDR2 SYDVKM. The CDR3 is 15 amino acids. The CDR3 here is CASSLSRQSSYEQYF. In DNA, the CDR3 is TGTGCCAGCAGTTTGAGCAGACAAAGCTCCTACGAGCAGTACTTC.

The chain uses TRBV2 and TRBJ1-4; the D gene is possibly TRBD1 (5 bases). The germline V gene has CDR1 SNHLY and CDR2 FYNNEI. Deletions cut 6 bases from V and 8 bases from J, with 19 bases between. This CDR3 has 15 residues. CDR3 DNA: TGTGCCAGCAGGAGCAACAGGCTCCCAGGGGAAAAACTGTTTTTT. Protein: CASRSNRLPGEKLFF.

The chain links TRBV5-5 to TRBJ1-2, with D hard to call. Germline CDR1 SGHKS, CDR2 YYEKEE (reference sequence). The CDR3 is made up of 14 amino acids. The V end lost 5 bases, the J end lost 4 bases, and 15 bases lay between the germline ends. The CDR3 loop reads CASRAAGIRYGYTF. In DNA form, the CDR3 reads TGTGCCAGCAGGGCGGCGGGGATTCGCTATGGCTACACCTTC.

The gene calls are TRBV10-2 and TRBJ2-1; 10 nucleotides match TRBD2. CDR1 and CDR2 from the germline V gene are WSHSY and SAAADI. The CDR3 length is 15 residues. V shed 6 bases, J shed 0 bases, and the junction held 2 bases outside the gene matches. CDR3 sequence: CASRLAGGSYNEQFF. CDR3 bases: TGCGCCAGCAGATTAGCGGGAGGCTCCTACAATGAGCAGTTCTTC.

This chain links TRBV19 with TRBJ2-7; D perhaps matches TRBD2 (5 bases). Looked up from germline, CDR1 is LNHDA and CDR2 is SQIVND (reference sequence). V dropped 4 bases and J dropped 7 bases, with 11 bases sitting between them. The CDR3 length is 12 residues. Here the CDR3 DNA reads TGTGCCAGTAGTAAGGGAGACGGGGAGCAGTACTTC. It is translated as CASSKGDGEQYF.

The rearrangement uses TRBV5-1 and TRBJ2-2, with D hard to call. This CDR3 contains 14 residues. CDR1 and CDR2 (germline): SGHRS, YFSETQ. V lost 0 bases and J lost 2, with 5 bases in between. In DNA form, the CDR3 reads TGCGCCAGCAGCTTGGTCAGTAACACCGGGGAGCTGTTTTTT. Translating gives CASSLVSNTGELFF.

The chain joins TRBV19 to TRBJ1-5; D is unclear. Per germline, CDR1 LNHDA and CDR2 SQIVND (reference sequence). Trimming removed 6 bases from V and 0 bases from J, with 9 bases in between. CDR3 length: 14 amino acids. The CDR3 sequence: CASSGLNSNQPQHF. CDR3 coding DNA: TGTGCCAGTAGCGGACTGAATAGCAATCAGCCCCAGCATTTT.

J is TRBJ2-5 and V is TRBV2, with no clear D. Germline V CDR1 and CDR2: SNHLY, FYNNEI. CDR3 length: 13 residues. V lost 6 bases, J lost 2 bases, and 10 bases lay in between. CDR3 nucleotide sequence: TGTGCCAGCAGGAAGACATCTCAAGAGACCCAGTACTTC. It is translated as CASRKTSQETQYF. Full variable domain (missing parts from reference TRBV2 and TRBJ2-5): EPEVTQTPSHQVTQMGQEVILRCVPISNHLYFYWYRQILGQKVEFLVSFYNNEISEKSEIFDDQFSVERPDGSNFTLKIRSTKLEDSAMYFCASRKTSQETQYFGPGTRLLVL.

The chain uses TRBV7-4 and TRBJ2-7, with D perhaps matching TRBD2 (6 bases). Trimming left V 1 base short and J 2 bases short, with 15 bases between. This CDR3 is built from 16 residues. The germline V gene has CDR1 SGHVT and CDR2 SQSDAQ. The CDR3 loop reads CASSLVASGLTYEQYF. CDR3 nucleotides: TGTGCCAGCAGCTTAGTCGCGAGCGGGCTTACCTACGAGCAGTACTTC.

V gene TRBV5-1 combines with J gene TRBJ2-6, with unresolved D. Germline CDR1 SGHRS, CDR2 YFSETQ. Trimming shortened V by 4 bases and J by 2 bases, and 13 bases separated the two germline ends. The CDR3 covers 16 residues. The CDR3 DNA reads as TGCGCCAGCAGCATAACTGGTTCCCCTGGGGCCAACGTCCTGACTTTC. It is translated as CASSITGSPGANVLTF.

The chain couples TRBV28 to TRBJ2-3; 9 bases map to TRBD1. V lost 3 bases, J lost 4 bases, and 5 bases stayed unmatched. Germline CDR1 is MDHEN and CDR2 is SYDVKM. The CDR3 loop spans 15 amino acids. The CDR3 DNA follows: TGTGCCAGCAGTTTTCGGGACAGGGAGGCAGATACGCAGTATTTT. It is translated as CASSFRDREADTQYF.

The J gene is TRBJ1-5, the V gene TRBV7-2; D is perhaps TRBD1 (5 bases). Germline CDR1 is SGHTA and CDR2 is FQGNSA. Trimming pared 1 base from V and 3 bases from J, leaving 7 bases between. CDR3 size: 14 residues. The CDR3 protein is CASSLGGDNQPQHF. The CDR3 coding sequence is TGTGCCAGCAGCTTAGGAGGGGACAATCAGCCCCAGCATTTT.

The genes are TRBV9 and TRBJ1-1, with D possibly being TRBD1 (6 bases). Germline V gene data show CDR1 as SGDLS and CDR2 as YYNGEE. V gave up 1 base and J gave up 5 bases, with 12 bases separating them. This CDR3 contains 14 residues. The CDR3 loop is CASSVSTGGTEAFF. CDR3 nucleotides: TGTGCCAGCAGCGTATCGACAGGAGGGACTGAAGCTTTCTTT.

The CDR3 loop is CASSLQGGQPQHF. The CDR3 bases are TGTGCCAGCAGCCTACAGGGAGGTCAGCCCCAGCATTTT. The chain is built from TRBV6-6 and TRBJ1-5; tentative D call: TRBD1 (6 bases). Germline CDR1 is MNHNY and CDR2 is SVGAGI (reference sequence). The V gene lost 6 bases and the J gene lost 6 bases, with 12 bases spanning the gap. The CDR3 runs 13 residues.

This chain links TRBV5-4 with TRBJ1-2, with D maybe TRBD1 (6 bases). Per germline, CDR1 SGHNT and CDR2 YYREEE (reference sequence). Trimming removed 0 bases at V and 5 bases at J, with 14 bases between. The CDR3 consists of 15 residues. DNA of the CDR3: TGTGCCAGCAGCTTGGCCGGGGGGCCGAGGTATGGCTACACCTTC. Its protein product is CASSLAGGPRYGYTF.

This clone was detected once. The chain recombines TRBV19 with TRBJ2-5; D may be TRBD2 (5 bases). V shed 7 bases and J shed 3 bases, with 12 bases lying between them. The germline V gene has CDR1 LNHDA and CDR2 SQIVND (reference sequence). This CDR3 comprises 13 residues. The CDR3 here is CASKRTREETQYF. The CDR3 region has the DNA TGTGCCAGTAAGAGGACTCGAGAAGAGACCCAGTACTTC.

The CDR3 DNA reads as TGTGCCAGCAGCGTAGGGGGTCTAGCGGGAGAGGGAGAGACCCAGTACTTC. It yields the protein CASSVGGLAGEGETQYF. The chain uses TRBV9 and TRBJ2-5; 10 nucleotides line up with TRBD2. CDR3 length: 17 amino acids. The V segment lost 0 bases and the J segment 4 bases; nucleotides outside the gene matches: 9. In germline, CDR1 is SGDLS, CDR2 YYNGEE.

V and J are TRBV30 and TRBJ1-1; D may be TRBD1 (5 bases). There are 15 residues in the CDR3. Trimming stripped 3 bases from V and 4 bases from J, with 18 bases between. CDR1 and CDR2 from the germline V gene are GTSNPN and SVGIG (reference sequence). CDR3 protein: CAWRNRGVRGTEAFF. Written as DNA, the CDR3 is TGTGCCTGGAGGAACCGAGGGGTTAGAGGCACTGAAGCTTTCTTT.

The rearrangement links TRBV11-3 to TRBJ2-1, with D perhaps TRBD1 or TRBD2 (5 bases each). Germline loops: CDR1 SGHNT, CDR2 YENEEA. Deletions cut 5 bases from V and 4 bases from J, with 15 bases between. CDR3 length: 15 amino acids. The CDR3 DNA reads as TGTGCCAGCAGCCTCAGAGGGGATTTGTACAATGAGCAGTTCTTC. It encodes CASSLRGDLYNEQFF.

This clone was detected only once. The J gene is TRBJ1-3, the V gene TRBV7-3; D unclear. The CDR3 sequence is 14 residues long. V lost 5 bases to trimming and J lost 8 bases, with 16 bases between them. In germline, CDR1 is SGHTA, CDR2 FQGTGA. CDR3 loop: CASSRSGPEDTIYF. CDR3 DNA sequence: TGTGCCAGCAGCCGGAGCGGGCCGGAGGACACCATATATTTT. Looking up the rest from reference TRBV7-3 and TRBJ1-3 gives the full variable domain: GAGVSQTPSNKVTEKGKYVELRCDPISGHTALYWYRQSLGQGPEFLIYFQGTGAADDSGLPNDRFFAVRPEGSVSTLKIQRTERGDSAVYLCASSRSGPEDTIYFGEGSWLTVV.

The rearrangement joins TRBV14 to TRBJ1-1; D is possibly TRBD1 (6 bases). Germline CDR1 SGHDN, CDR2 FVKESK. The CDR3 sequence is 13 residues long. V was pared by 4 bases and J by 7 bases, with 13 bases between. Written as DNA, the CDR3 is TGTGCCAGCAGCCCACAGGGAGGAGGTGAAGCTTTCTTT. Encoded protein: CASSPQGGGEAFF.

This clone was seen at least ten times. The chain couples TRBV6-5 to TRBJ1-1; D gene unclear. Germline V lookup: CDR1 MNHEY, CDR2 SVGAGI. V lost 2 bases and J 7 bases, leaving 17 bases between the germline ends. The CDR3 loop spans 15 amino acids. The CDR3 spells CASSYLNRPTHEAFF. The CDR3 DNA reads TGTGCCAGCAGTTACCTTAATCGGCCGACGCATGAAGCTTTCTTT.